This record looks at one T cell receptor (beta chain) sequence and its context. Sorted-subset replicate PCRs used around 220 ng DNA, approximately 33,000 T cell genomes. Libraries were prepared by immunoSEQ multiplex PCR; TCRdb keeps only in-frame clonotypes and omits some of them. The sample shows about 2 million clones, 90% to 95% of them seen only once. Germline trimming cut 4 bases from V and 10 bases from J; bases unmatched to any gene: 4. CDR1 is SGHNT and CDR2 is YYREEE in the germline V gene (reference sequence). The length of the CDR3 is 14 residues. The data stem from a study of shared clonotypes between healthy human individuals. All of the donors resided in Nashville, Tennessee, and each was a Caucasian adult.

The sample consisted of naive CD4+ T cells sorted from blood. Indicated subset: CD45RA+ positively selected. V usage is TRBV5-4 and J usage is TRBJ2-1; 14 nucleotides agree with TRBD2. This TCR was sampled from a man younger than 30 in good health. The CDR3 nucleotides are TGTGCCAGCAGCGTCAGGACTAGCGGGGGGGAGCAGTTCTTC. Translating it yields CASSVRTSGGEQFF.